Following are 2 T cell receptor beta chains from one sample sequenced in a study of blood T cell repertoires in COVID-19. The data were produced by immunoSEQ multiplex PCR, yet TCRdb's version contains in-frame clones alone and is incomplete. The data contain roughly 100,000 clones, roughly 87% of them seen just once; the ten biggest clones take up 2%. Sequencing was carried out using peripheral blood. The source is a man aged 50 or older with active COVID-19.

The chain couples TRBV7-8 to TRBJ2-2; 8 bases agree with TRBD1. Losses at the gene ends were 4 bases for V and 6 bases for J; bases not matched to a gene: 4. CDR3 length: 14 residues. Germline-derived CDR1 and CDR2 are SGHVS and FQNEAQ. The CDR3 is CASSSRQGPGELFF. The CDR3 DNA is TGTGCCAGCAGCTCCCGACAGGGGCCCGGGGAGCTGTTTTTT.

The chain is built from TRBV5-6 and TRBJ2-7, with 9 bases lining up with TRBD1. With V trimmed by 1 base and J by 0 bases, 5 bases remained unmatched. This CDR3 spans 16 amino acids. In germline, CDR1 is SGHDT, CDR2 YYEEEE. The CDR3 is CASSLTPGQGSYEQYF. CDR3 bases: TGTGCCAGCAGCTTGACCCCGGGACAGGGCTCCTACGAGCAGTACTTC. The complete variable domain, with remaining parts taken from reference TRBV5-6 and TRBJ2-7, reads DAGVTQSPTHLIKTRGQQVTLRCSPKSGHDTVSWYQQALGQGPQFIFQYYEEEERQRGNFPDRFSGHQFPNYSSELNVNALLLGDSALYLCASSLTPGQGSYEQYFGPGTRLTVT.